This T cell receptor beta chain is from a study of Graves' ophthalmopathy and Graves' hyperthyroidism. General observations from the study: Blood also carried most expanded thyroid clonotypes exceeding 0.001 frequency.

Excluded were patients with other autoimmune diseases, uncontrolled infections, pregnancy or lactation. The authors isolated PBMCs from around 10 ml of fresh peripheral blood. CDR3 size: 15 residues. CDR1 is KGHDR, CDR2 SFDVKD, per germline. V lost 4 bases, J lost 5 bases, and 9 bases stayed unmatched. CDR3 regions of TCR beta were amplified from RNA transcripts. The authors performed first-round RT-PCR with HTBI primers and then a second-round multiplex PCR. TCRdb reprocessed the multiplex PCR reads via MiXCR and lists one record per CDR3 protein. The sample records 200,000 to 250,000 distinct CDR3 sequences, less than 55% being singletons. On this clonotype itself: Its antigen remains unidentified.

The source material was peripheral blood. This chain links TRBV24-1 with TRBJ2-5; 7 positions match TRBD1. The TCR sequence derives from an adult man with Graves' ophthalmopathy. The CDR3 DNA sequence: TGTGCCACCAGTGACCCGACAGGGATGATGGAGACCCAGTACTTC. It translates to CATSDPTGMMETQYF.